A selection of T cell receptor beta chains follows, all from one sample in a study of cytomegalovirus exposure and HLA in healthy donors. Repertoires were generated with immunoSEQ multiplex PCR, while TCRdb's copy carries only in-frame clones and drops some. Of fewer than 70,000 clones in the sample, about four fifths were seen once. The specimen was PBMCs. These receptors came from a woman in her thirties or forties in good health and CMV-seronegative. Each CDR3 is given with its conserved first and last residue. The order of the fields is J gene, D gene, V gene, clone size, CDR3 DNA, CDR3 protein. A D gene is named only where the DNA matches it firmly. Clone size, where shown, is once, few, many, or a class for clones that have expanded.

>TRBJ2-1|TRBD2|TRBV9|.
TGTGCCAGCAGCGTAACGGGAGGGCGAAATGAGCAGTTCTTC
CASSVTGGRNEQFF
>TRBJ2-2|TRBD1|TRBV6-1|.
TGTGCCAGCAGTTTAGACAGGGTAAACACCGGGGAGCTGTTTTTT
CASSLDRVNTGELFF
>TRBJ2-1|TRBD2|TRBV5-4|.
TGTGCCAGCAGCTTGGCGGGAGGGCCCTCCTACAATGAGCAGTTCTTC
CASSLAGGPSYNEQFF
>TRBJ2-5|.|TRBV28|.
TGTGCCAGCAGCACCTTACTCGAGACCCAGTACTTC
CASSTLLETQYF
>TRBJ1-2|.|TRBV30|.
TGTGCCTGCGGGGGGGGGAACTATGGCTACACCTTC
CACGGGNYGYTF
>TRBJ2-1|TRBD2|TRBV5-4|.
TGTGCCAGCACCCCGGGAGGGCTAGCGGAGTCACATGAGCAGTTCTTC
CASTPGGLAESHEQFF
>TRBJ2-7|TRBD1|TRBV4-2|.
TGTGCCAGCAGCCAAGCGGGGACAGGCTCCTACGAGCAGTACTTC
CASSQAGTGSYEQYF
>TRBJ2-5|.|TRBV30|.
TGTGCCTGGAGTACCTTACGGGATAAGACCCAGTACTTC
CAWSTLRDKTQYF
>TRBJ2-3|.|TRBV6-5|once
TGTGCCAGCAGTTCAGGAGATACGCAGTATTTT
CASSSGDTQYF
>TRBJ1-3|.|TRBV9|.
TGTGCCAGCAGCTCTCCTTTGGGGCAGGGTGATGGAAACACCATATATTTT
CASSSPLGQGDGNTIYF
>TRBJ2-1|.|TRBV11-2|.
TGTGCCAGCAGCTTGCTGAGAGGGAGAAGGTACAATGAGCAGTTCTTC
CASSLLRGRRYNEQFF
>TRBJ2-1|.|TRBV7-6|.
TGTGCCAGCAGCTTGGCCAATGAGCAGTTCTTC
CASSLANEQFF
>TRBJ2-7|TRBD1|TRBV5-6|.
TGTGCCAGCAGCATAGGGACAGGTTTTTCCTACGAGCAGTACTTC
CASSIGTGFSYEQYF
>TRBJ1-5|.|TRBV30|few
TGTGCCTGGAGTGTCGGAGGAAGGTCGCGGCAGCCCCAGCATTTT
CAWSVGGRSRQPQHF
>TRBJ1-2|.|TRBV28|.
TGTGCCAGCAGCCTCCCCCCGGGTACGGATGGCTACACCTTC
CASSLPPGTDGYTF
>TRBJ1-1|TRBD1|TRBV7-9|few
TGTGCCAGCAGAACTGGACAGGCGAGTAACACTGAAGCTTTCTTT
CASRTGQASNTEAFF
>TRBJ2-1|TRBD1|TRBV18|.
TGTGCCAGCTCACCGGGACAGGGCCCACTCAATGAGCAGTTCTTC
CASSPGQGPLNEQFF
>TRBJ2-1|TRBD2|TRBV18|.
TGTGCCAGCTCACCATTTTCTAGCGGGAGTAGGGATGAGCAGTTCTTC
CASSPFSSGSRDEQFF
>TRBJ2-7|.|TRBV6-5|.
TGTGCCAGCAGCCAGGTTGGGCACGAGCAGTACTTC
CASSQVGHEQYF
>TRBJ2-7|.|TRBV6-1|.
TGTGCCAGCGGTGGGGTGGACACCTCCTACGAGCAGTACTTC
CASGGVDTSYEQYF
>TRBJ2-5|.|TRBV9|.
TGTGCCAGCAGCGCTGAGGGACATTGGATGGAGACCCAGTACTTC
CASSAEGHWMETQYF
>TRBJ2-2|TRBD2|TRBV7-3|.
TGTGCCAGCAGCTTAGGAATAGCGGGGAGTCCCGGGGAGCTGTTTTTT
CASSLGIAGSPGELFF
>TRBJ2-7|.|TRBV29-1|few
TGCAGCGTCACAGGGGGGGCCTACGAGCAGTACTTC
CSVTGGAYEQYF
>TRBJ2-1|TRBD2|TRBV7-9|.
TGTGCCAGCAGCCCAACGTCGGGAGGAAACAATGAGCAGTTCTTC
CASSPTSGGNNEQFF
>TRBJ2-1|.|TRBV2|.
TGTGCCACCTCGCGGGGGACACAATCCTACAATGAGCAGTTCTTC
CATSRGTQSYNEQFF
>TRBJ2-7|TRBD2|TRBV6-5|.
TGTGCCAGCAAAGCAGGACTAGCGGAGGGTCTCGAGCAGTACTTC
CASKAGLAEGLEQYF
>TRBJ2-3|.|TRBV7-6|.
TGTGCCAGCAGCTTAGGTGGAGAGGGAGATACGCAGTATTTT
CASSLGGEGDTQYF
>TRBJ2-7|.|TRBV6-4|.
TGTGCCACCCCCCCCCTGAACGGGAGTCCCTACGAGCAGTACTTC
CATPPLNGSPYEQYF
>TRBJ2-1|TRBD1|TRBV10-1|.
TGCGCCAGCAGTGATTATGGGACAGGGATTTACAATGAGCAGTTCTTC
CASSDYGTGIYNEQFF
>TRBJ2-1|TRBD2|TRBV9|once
TGTGCCAGCAGCGTTGGCGGGAGTATTGGGAATGAGCAGTTCTTC
CASSVGGSIGNEQFF
>TRBJ2-3|.|TRBV10-3|.
TGTGCCATCAGGGTCGGCGGGACTAGCACAGATACGCAGTATTTT
CAIRVGGTSTDTQYF
>TRBJ2-2|.|TRBV27|.
TGTGCCAGCAGTTCCCAAAACAGGGTTCGAGCCGCCGGGGAGCTGTTTTTT
CASSSQNRVRAAGELFF
>TRBJ1-1|.|TRBV15|.
TGTGCCACCAGCAGGGGGGGGGCAGGTAACACTGAAGCTTTCTTT
CATSRGGAGNTEAFF
>TRBJ2-7|.|TRBV28|.
TGTGCCCCCCGAGGGGGGGTATCCTACGAGCAGTACTTC
CAPRGGVSYEQYF
>TRBJ1-1|.|TRBV25-1|.
TGTGCCAGCAGTGAATGGCAGCAGGGGAACACTGAAGCTTTCTTT
CASSEWQQGNTEAFF
>TRBJ2-7|TRBD2|TRBV4-3|.
TGCGCCAGCAGCCAAGAGGGCGGGAGGGCCTACGAGCAGTACTTC
CASSQEGGRAYEQYF
>TRBJ1-1|.|TRBV28|.
TGTGCCAGCAGTTTAGTCGTTAGGGGGAACACTGAAGCTTTCTTT
CASSLVVRGNTEAFF
>TRBJ2-7|TRBD2|TRBV4-1|.
TGCGCCAGCAGCCGCCTCCCGGGACTAGCGGGAGACGGTGGTTACGAGCAGTACTTC
CASSRLPGLAGDGGYEQYF
>TRBJ2-3|.|TRBV7-2|.
TGTGCCAGCAGCTTACGGGGGGCCCAGCGGGGCACAGATACGCAGTATTTT
CASSLRGAQRGTDTQYF
>TRBJ2-1|.|TRBV9|few
TGTGCCAGCAGCTCCCCTGTCGGTCCCTACAATGAGCAGTTCTTC
CASSSPVGPYNEQFF
>TRBJ2-2|.|TRBV28|.
TGTGCCAGTCTTGAAGCGGCCGGGGAGCTGTTTTTT
CASLEAAGELFF
>TRBJ2-7|.|TRBV7-8|once
TGTGCCAGCAGCTTGCTTCGGGGGGCTCACTACGAGCAGTACTTC
CASSLLRGAHYEQYF
>TRBJ2-7|TRBD1|TRBV27|.
TGTGCCAGCAGCTGGGGACAGAGCCCCTCCGAGCAGTACTTC
CASSWGQSPSEQYF
>TRBJ1-5|.|TRBV19|.
TGTGCCAGTACAACTACCGGACAGCTTAGCAATCAGCCCCAGCATTTT
CASTTTGQLSNQPQHF
>TRBJ1-3|TRBD1|TRBV9|.
TGTGCCAGCAGCGTAGGGGGGGCTGGGACAGACCACTCTGGAAACACCATATATTTT
CASSVGGAGTDHSGNTIYF
>TRBJ2-5|.|TRBV4-1|.
TGCGCCAGCAGCCAAGTAGGACTAATGATAGAGACCCAGTACTTC
CASSQVGLMIETQYF
>TRBJ2-7|TRBD2|TRBV9|.
TGTGCCAGCAGCGTAGAAGGGGCAGGACTAGTAACCTACGAGCAGTACTTC
CASSVEGAGLVTYEQYF
>TRBJ1-4|.|TRBV28|few
TGTGCCAGCCGGTACAGGGCAACTAATGAAAAACTGTTTTTT
CASRYRATNEKLFF
>TRBJ2-1|TRBD2|TRBV11-2|.
TGTGCCAGCAGCTTAGGGGCGGGAGGGCCCTATGAGCAGTTCTTC
CASSLGAGGPYEQFF